The present T cell receptor beta chain was sequenced within a study of cytomegalovirus exposure and HLA in healthy donors. As for the study in general: Findings of an earlier analysis included around 100 million unique TCR beta sequences from 200 million or so T cells.

The PCR contained 60 Vbeta and 13 Jbeta primers. Using immunoSEQ multiplex PCR, the repertoire was profiled, and TCRdb retains in-frame clones only, with some absent. Found here are around 130,000 clones, 60% to 85% of them singletons; the top ten hold less than 2%. Healthy donors of bone marrow made up the group. Sequencing was performed on PBMCs. The receptor was derived from a middle-aged woman in good health and CMV-seronegative.

The CDR3 spells CASSQVGHLPPYEQYF. DNA of the CDR3: TGCGCCAGCAGCCAAGTTGGCCACCTTCCTCCCTACGAGCAGTACTTC. The rearrangement uses TRBV4-1 and TRBJ2-7; D remains ambiguous. This CDR3 has 16 residues. Trimming pared 1 base from V and 2 bases from J, leaving 15 bases between. Germline values: CDR1 MGHRA, CDR2 YSYEKL.